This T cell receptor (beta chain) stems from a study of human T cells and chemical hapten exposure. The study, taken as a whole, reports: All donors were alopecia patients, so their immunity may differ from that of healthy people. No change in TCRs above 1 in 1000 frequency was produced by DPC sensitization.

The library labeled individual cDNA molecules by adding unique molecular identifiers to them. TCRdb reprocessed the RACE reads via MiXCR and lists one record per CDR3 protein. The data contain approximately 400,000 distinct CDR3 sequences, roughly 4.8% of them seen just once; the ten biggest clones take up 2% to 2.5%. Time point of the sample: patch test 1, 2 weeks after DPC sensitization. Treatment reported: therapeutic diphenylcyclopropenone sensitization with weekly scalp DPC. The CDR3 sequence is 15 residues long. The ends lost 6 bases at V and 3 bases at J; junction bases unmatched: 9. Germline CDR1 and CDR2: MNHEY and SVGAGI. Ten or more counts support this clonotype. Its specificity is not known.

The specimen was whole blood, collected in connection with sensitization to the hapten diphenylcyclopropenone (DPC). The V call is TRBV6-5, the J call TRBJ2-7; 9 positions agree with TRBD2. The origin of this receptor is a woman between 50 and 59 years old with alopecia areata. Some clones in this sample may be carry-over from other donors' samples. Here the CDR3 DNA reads TGTGCCAGCAGCTATGGGACTAGCCCTATCTACGAGCAGTACTTC. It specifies CASSYGTSPIYEQYF.